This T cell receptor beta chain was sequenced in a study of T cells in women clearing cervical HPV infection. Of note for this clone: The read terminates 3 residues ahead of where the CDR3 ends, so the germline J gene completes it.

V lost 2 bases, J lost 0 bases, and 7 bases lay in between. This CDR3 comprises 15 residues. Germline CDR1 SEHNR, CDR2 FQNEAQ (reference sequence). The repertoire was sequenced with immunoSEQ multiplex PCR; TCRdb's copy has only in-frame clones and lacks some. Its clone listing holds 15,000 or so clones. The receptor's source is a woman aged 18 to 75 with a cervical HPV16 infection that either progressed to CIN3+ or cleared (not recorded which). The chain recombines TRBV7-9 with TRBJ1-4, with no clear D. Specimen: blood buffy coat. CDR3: CASSLLGATNEKLFF. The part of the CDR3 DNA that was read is TGTGCCAGCAGCTTACTAGGAGCAACTAATGAAAAA.